This T cell receptor (beta chain) stems from a study of T cell repertoires in cytomegalovirus infection. Overall study: Shared public TCR beta signatures pointed to both CMV infection and a matching HLA type. Findings and caveats of the study: Carriage of CMV together with the relevant HLA was identifiable through cumulative public TCR beta family frequency. Dominating the ex vivo response were HLA-C-restricted CMV-specific TCR beta clonotypes.

From germline, CDR1 is MNHEY and CDR2 SVGAGI. The germline V and J ends were trimmed by 2 bases and 0 bases, with 22 bases remaining between them. This CDR3 region has 20 residues. TCRdb passed the reads through MiXCR, listing each CDR3 protein once. The table includes about 300,000 distinct CDR3 sequences, under 30% detected once. As to this clonotype: Its antigen is undetermined.

The rearrangement joins TRBV6-5 to TRBJ2-2, with D maybe TRBD2 (6 bases). Sequencing was carried out using PBMCs. This sequence originates from a human donor in good health (CMV status not recorded). Some clones in this sample may be carry-over from other donors' samples. The chain's CDR3 is CASSYTRFRWRDANTGELFF. The CDR3 coding sequence is TGTGCCAGCAGTTACACTCGATTTAGGTGGCGGGACGCGAACACCGGGGAGCTGTTTTTT.